Only a few counts were recorded for the clone carrying this T cell receptor beta chain. The sample belongs to a study of blood T cell repertoires in COVID-19. Germline CDR1 reads LNHNV; CDR2 reads YYDKDF (reference sequence). The CDR3 length is 17 residues. V lost 0 bases to trimming and J lost 6 bases, with 18 bases between them. Clones were read by immunoSEQ multiplex PCR, and TCRdb kept only the in-frame ones, dropping some. The repertoire includes 300,000 or so clones, about nine tenths of them detected once, and about 1.6% sits in the top ten. This TCR was recovered from a woman aged 35 to 49 who had recovered from COVID-19. This chain links TRBV15 with TRBJ2-1, with D possibly matching TRBD2 (7 bases). The sequenced sample consisted of peripheral blood. The CDR3 DNA reads as TGTGCCACCAGCAGAGATCGAAGCAGGGGAGGGGTCAATGAGCAGTTCTTC. Translating gives CATSRDRSRGGVNEQFF.